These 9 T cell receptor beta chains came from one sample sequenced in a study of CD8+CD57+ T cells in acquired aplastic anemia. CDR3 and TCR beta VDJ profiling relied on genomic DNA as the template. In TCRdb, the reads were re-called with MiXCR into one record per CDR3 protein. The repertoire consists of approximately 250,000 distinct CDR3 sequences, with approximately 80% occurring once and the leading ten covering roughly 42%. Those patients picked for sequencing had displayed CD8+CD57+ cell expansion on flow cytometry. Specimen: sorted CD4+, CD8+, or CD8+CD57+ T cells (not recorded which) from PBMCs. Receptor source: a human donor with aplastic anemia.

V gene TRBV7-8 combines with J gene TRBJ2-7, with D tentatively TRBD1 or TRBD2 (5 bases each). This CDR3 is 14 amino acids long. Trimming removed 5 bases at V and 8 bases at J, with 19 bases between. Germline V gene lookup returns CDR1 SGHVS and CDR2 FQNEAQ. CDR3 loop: CASSLTGGSYKQYF. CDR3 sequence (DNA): TGTGCCAGCAGCCTAACAGGAGGTTCCTATAAGCAGTACTTC.

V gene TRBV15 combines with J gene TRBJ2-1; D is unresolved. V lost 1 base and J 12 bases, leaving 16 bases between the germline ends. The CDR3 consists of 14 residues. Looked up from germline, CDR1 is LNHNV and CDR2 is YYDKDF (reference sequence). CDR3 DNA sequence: TGTGCCACCAGCAGAGGCAGCGAGCAAGATGCGCAGTTCTTC. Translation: CATSRGSEQDAQFF.

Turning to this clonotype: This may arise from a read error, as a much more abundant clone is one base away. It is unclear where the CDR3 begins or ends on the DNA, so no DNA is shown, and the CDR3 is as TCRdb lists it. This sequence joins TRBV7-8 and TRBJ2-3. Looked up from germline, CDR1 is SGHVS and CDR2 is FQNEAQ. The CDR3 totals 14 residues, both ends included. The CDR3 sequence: CASSLDGAEQYFGF.

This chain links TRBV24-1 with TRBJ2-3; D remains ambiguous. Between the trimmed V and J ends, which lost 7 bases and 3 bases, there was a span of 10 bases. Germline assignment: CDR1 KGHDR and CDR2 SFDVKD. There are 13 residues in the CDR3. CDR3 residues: CATRDEETDTQYF. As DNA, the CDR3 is TGTGCCACCAGGGACGAGGAAACAGATACGCAGTATTTT.

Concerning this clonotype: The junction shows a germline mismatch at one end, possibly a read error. The CDR3 here is CASSEDGEVATPF. For the CDR3, the DNA is TGTGCCAGCAGCGAGGATGGGGAGGTGGCTACACCTTTT. V is TRBV9 and J is TRBJ2-3, with a weak D call TRBD2 (6 bases). In germline, CDR1 is SGDLS, CDR2 YYNGEE. The CDR3 length is 13 residues.

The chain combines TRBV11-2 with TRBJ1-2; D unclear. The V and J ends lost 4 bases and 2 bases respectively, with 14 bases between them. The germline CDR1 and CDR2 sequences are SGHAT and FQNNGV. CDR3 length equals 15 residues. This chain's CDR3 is CASSWGQFPNYGYTF. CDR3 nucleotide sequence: TGTGCCAGCAGCTGGGGTCAGTTTCCAAACTATGGCTACACCTTC. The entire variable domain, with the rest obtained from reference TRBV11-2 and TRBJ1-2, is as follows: EAGVAQSPRYKIIEKRQSVAFWCNPISGHATLYWYQQILGQGPKLLIQFQNNGVVDDSQLPKDRFSAERLKGVDSTLKIQPAKLEDSAVYLCASSWGQFPNYGYTFGSGTRLTVV.

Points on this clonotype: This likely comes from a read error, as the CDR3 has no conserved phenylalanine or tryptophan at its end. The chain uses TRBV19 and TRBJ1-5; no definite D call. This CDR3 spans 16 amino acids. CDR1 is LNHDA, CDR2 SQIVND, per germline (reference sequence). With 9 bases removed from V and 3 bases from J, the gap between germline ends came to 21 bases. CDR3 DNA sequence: TGTGCCAGCAGCGTAGATGACGGAGGCTACAATCAGCCCCAGCATGTT. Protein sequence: CASSVDDGGYNQPQHV.

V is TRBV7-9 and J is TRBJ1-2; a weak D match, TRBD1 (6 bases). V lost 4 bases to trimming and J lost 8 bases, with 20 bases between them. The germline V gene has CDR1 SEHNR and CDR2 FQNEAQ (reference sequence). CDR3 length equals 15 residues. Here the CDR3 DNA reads TGTGCCAGCAGCTCAACCGGGGGCGCCTCACCCGGCTACACCTTC. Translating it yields CASSSTGGASPGYTF.

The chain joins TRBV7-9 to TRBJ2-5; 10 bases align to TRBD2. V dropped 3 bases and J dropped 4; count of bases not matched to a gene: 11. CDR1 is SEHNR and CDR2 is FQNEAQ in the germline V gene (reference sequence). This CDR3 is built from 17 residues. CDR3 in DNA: TGTGCCAGCAGCTTTCAAAGAAGCGGGGGGGCGCTAGAGACCCAGTACTTC. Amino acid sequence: CASSFQRSGGALETQYF. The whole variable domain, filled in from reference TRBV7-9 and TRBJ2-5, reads DTGVSQNPRHKITKRGQNVTFRCDPISEHNRLYWYRQTLGQGPEFLTYFQNEAQLEKSRLLSDRFSAERPKGSFSTLEIQRTEQGDSAMYLCASSFQRSGGALETQYFGPGTRLLVL.